The clone carrying this TCR beta chain has only one observation. What it recognizes is unknown. Germline CDR1 SGHRS, CDR2 YFSETQ. With 4 bases removed from V and 0 bases from J, the gap between germline ends came to 12 bases. The CDR3 loop spans 15 amino acids. This specimen belongs to a study of monozygotic twins with cystic fibrosis. Profiling relied on immunoSEQ multiplex PCR, and the TCRdb table lists in-frame clones only, not all of them. The table lists roughly 13,000 clones, approximately 92% of them singletons, with approximately 9.1% in the top ten. Study results and limitations: Co-twins had the most similar V usage for 13 of 16 pairs, J for 8. Median Simpson clonality of 0.0095 suggested naive T cells predominated. No link emerged between shared CDR3 counts and age, concordance or severity. Unrelated CF individuals shared fewer identical clonotypes than monozygotic CF twins.

Sequenced: blood. This rearrangement joins TRBV5-1 to TRBJ2-3; D is perhaps TRBD2 (5 bases). The origin of this receptor is a girl aged 2 to 10 with cystic fibrosis. The CDR3, as DNA: TGCGCCAGCAGCCTTCCGGACTCCAGCACAGATACGCAGTATTTT. It translates to CASSLPDSSTDTQYF.